These 19 T cell receptor beta chains originate from one sample sequenced in a study of blood T cell repertoires in COVID-19. Sequencing was performed with immunoSEQ multiplex PCR; in TCRdb, only in-frame clones are kept and a portion is missing. This repertoire shows 100,000 to 120,000 clones, around 90% found once; its top ten account for 4.6%. Sequenced sample: peripheral blood. Receptor source: a woman between 45 and 65 years old with acute or convalescent COVID-19.

The V and J genes are TRBV3-1 (or the pseudogene TRBV3-2) and TRBJ1-1; 7 nucleotides align to TRBD1. CDR3 size: 14 residues. The germline V gene encodes CDR1 LGHDT and CDR2 YNNKEL (reference sequence). The J segment lost 2 bases and the V segment lost 3 bases, leaving 3 bases of the junction unmatched. CDR3 bases: TGTGCCAGCAGCCAGTTAGGGGGCAACACTGAAGCTTTCTTT. It translates to CASSQLGGNTEAFF.

The chain carries TRBV6-6 and TRBJ1-5; D is possibly TRBD1 (5 bases). The ends were cut back, 0 bases at V and 2 bases at J, with 11 bases in the middle. The CDR3 length is 16 residues. The germline V gene has CDR1 MNHNY and CDR2 SVGAGI (reference sequence). In nucleotides, the CDR3 is TGTGCCAGCAGTTACTCTGCAGGGAAGGGCAATCAGCCCCAGCATTTT. The encoded protein is CASSYSAGKGNQPQHF.

V usage is TRBV28 and J usage is TRBJ2-3, with 7 bases aligning to TRBD2. Germline V gene lookup returns CDR1 MDHEN and CDR2 SYDVKM. Trimming cost V 3 bases and J 6 bases; bases outside gene matches: 9. The CDR3 consists of 15 residues. The CDR3 spells CASSFRASGGDTQYF. The CDR3 DNA sequence: TGTGCCAGCAGTTTCCGGGCTAGCGGTGGGGATACGCAGTATTTT.

This rearrangement joins TRBV6-6 to TRBJ1-4, with 8 bases aligning to TRBD1. After removal of 6 bases from V and 7 bases from J, the junction contained 7 bases not matched to a gene. The CDR3 covers 14 residues. Germline values: CDR1 MNHNY, CDR2 SVGAGI (reference sequence). This chain's CDR3 is CASSPQGGIEKLFF. DNA for the CDR3: TGTGCCAGCAGCCCACAGGGGGGAATTGAAAAACTGTTTTTT.

V is TRBV7-9 and J is TRBJ1-2, with 9 bases aligning to TRBD1. Germline lookup yields CDR1 SEHNR and CDR2 FQNEAQ (reference sequence). V lost 3 bases and J lost 6; bases outside the gene matches: 5. The CDR3 extends over 14 amino acids. Here the CDR3 reads CASSFGTGSNGYTF. The CDR3 DNA reads TGTGCCAGCAGCTTCGGGACAGGGAGCAATGGCTACACCTTC.

The gene calls are TRBV29-1 and TRBJ2-3; possibly TRBD1 for D (6 bases). CDR1 is SQVTM, CDR2 ANQGSEA, per germline. The CDR3 length is 13 residues. This CDR3 is CSALLYREDTQYF. The CDR3 coding sequence is TGCAGTGCTCTCCTTTACAGGGAAGATACGCAGTATTTT.

The CDR3 spells CASSSTGGSNEQFF. CDR3 nucleotide sequence: TGTGCCAGCAGCTCGACAGGGGGTAGTAATGAGCAGTTCTTC. This chain links TRBV6-4 with TRBJ2-1; the match to TRBD1 covers 9 bases. Unmatched junction bases numbered 7, after V lost 6 bases and J lost 7 bases. The CDR3 has 14 residues. Looked up from germline, CDR1 is MRHNA and CDR2 is SNTAGT.

This chain joins TRBV13 and TRBJ2-1, with 12 bases that match TRBD2. With 0 bases clipped from V and 7 bases from J, the junction kept 4 bases outside the gene matches. The CDR3 is made up of 16 amino acids. CDR1 is PRHDT and CDR2 is FYEKMQ in the germline V gene (reference sequence). The CDR3 reads CASSLGTSGRINEQFF. Here the CDR3 DNA reads TGTGCCAGCAGCTTAGGCACTAGCGGGAGGATTAATGAGCAGTTCTTC.

This clone was seen only a few times. The chain is built from TRBV10-1 and TRBJ2-4, with D perhaps matching TRBD2 (5 bases). This CDR3 contains 13 residues. CDR1 and CDR2 from the germline V gene are WNHNN and SYGVQD (reference sequence). Trimming cost V 3 bases and J 11 bases, with 14 bases left between them. Here the CDR3 reads CASSDSPGTFQYF. CDR3 coding DNA: TGCGCCAGCAGTGACTCTCCGGGAACTTTTCAGTACTTC.

The chain employs TRBV15 and TRBJ2-1; 7 nucleotides line up with TRBD2. This CDR3 has 17 amino acids. The V segment lost 1 base and the J segment 1 base; nucleotides outside the gene matches: 7. CDR1 is LNHNV, CDR2 YYDKDF, per germline (reference sequence). The DNA for the CDR3 is TGTGCCACCAGCAGAGGATCGGGGGGTCGGTCCTACAATGAGCAGTTCTTC. Translation: CATSRGSGGRSYNEQFF. Drawing the rest from reference TRBV15 and TRBJ2-1, the complete variable domain is DAMVIQNPRYQVTQFGKPVTLSCSQTLNHNVMYWYQQKSSQAPKLLFHYYDKDFNNEADTPDNFQSRRPNTSFCFLDIRSPGLGDTAMYLCATSRGSGGRSYNEQFFGPGTRLTVL.

This clone was recorded once. The gene calls are TRBV24-1 and TRBJ1-1, with D possibly being TRBD1 (6 bases). V was clipped by 7 bases and J by 7 bases, with 15 bases between them. Germline V gene lookup returns CDR1 KGHDR and CDR2 SFDVKD. The CDR3 totals 13 residues. The CDR3 DNA follows: TGTGCCACCAGGGGACAAGGAATAGATGAAGCTTTCTTT. Protein: CATRGQGIDEAFF.

The chain employs TRBV27 and TRBJ2-2; maybe TRBD2 (5 bases). V lost 3 bases and J 0 bases, leaving 11 bases between the germline ends. This CDR3 has 16 amino acids. Germline CDR1 is MNHEY and CDR2 is SMNVEV (reference sequence). CDR3 nucleotides: TGTGCCAGCAGTTTCTCCAGCGGAACGAACACCGGGGAGCTGTTTTTT. Translating gives CASSFSSGTNTGELFF.

The CDR3 sequence is CAWRAGTGAGNTIYF. CDR3 in DNA: TGTGCCTGGAGAGCGGGGACAGGGGCTGGAAACACCATATATTTT. The rearrangement uses TRBV30 and TRBJ1-3, with 10 bases identical to TRBD1. This CDR3 is built from 15 residues. After removal of 3 bases from V and 2 bases from J, the junction contained 4 bases not matched to a gene. The germline CDR1 and CDR2 sequences are GTSNPN and SVGIG (reference sequence). Full variable domain (remainder filled in from reference TRBV30 and TRBJ1-3): SQTIHQWPATLVQPVGSPLSLECTVEGTSNPNLYWYRQAAGRGLQLLFYSVGIGQISSEVPQNLSASRPQDRQFILSSKKLLLSDSGFYLCAWRAGTGAGNTIYFGEGSWLTVV.

The J gene is TRBJ1-5, the V gene TRBV19; 7 bases match TRBD1. V lost 6 bases, J lost 5 bases, and 10 bases stayed unmatched. Germline CDR1 and CDR2: LNHDA and SQIVND (reference sequence). This CDR3 contains 15 residues. The CDR3, as DNA: TGTGCCAGTAGCGGTAGACAGGGAAGGGATCAGCCCCAGCATTTT. Its protein product is CASSGRQGRDQPQHF.

The chain recombines TRBV28 with TRBJ1-1; perhaps TRBD1 as D (5 bases). V lost 2 bases and J 5 bases, leaving 9 bases between the germline ends. This CDR3 region has 13 residues. Germline CDR1 and CDR2: MDHEN and SYDVKM. CDR3 sequence: CASSLGAGTEAFF. The CDR3 DNA reads as TGTGCCAGCAGTTTAGGGGCAGGGACTGAAGCTTTCTTT.

The rearrangement uses TRBV2 and TRBJ1-2; D might be TRBD1 (6 bases). The CDR3 length is 13 residues. Trimming left V 2 bases short and J 12 bases short, with 16 bases between. CDR1 is SNHLY, CDR2 FYNNEI, per germline. CDR3 sequence reads: CASSETPQQGNTF. The DNA for the CDR3 is TGTGCCAGCAGTGAAACCCCCCAACAGGGTAACACCTTC.

This clone has just one count. The V and J genes are TRBV9 and TRBJ2-6; D might be TRBD1 (6 bases). The CDR3 has 15 amino acids. Germline V lookup: CDR1 SGDLS, CDR2 YYNGEE. Trimming took off 3 bases at V and 0 bases at J, with 7 bases between the two ends. The DNA of the CDR3 is TGTGCCAGCAGCGCAGGGGACTCTGGGGCCAACGTCCTGACTTTC. Its translation is CASSAGDSGANVLTF. The entire variable domain, with the rest obtained from reference TRBV9 and TRBJ2-6, is as follows: DSGVTQTPKHLITATGQRVTLRCSPRSGDLSVYWYQQSLDQGLQFLIQYYNGEERAKGNILERFSAQQFPDLHSELNLSSLELGDSALYFCASSAGDSGANVLTFGAGSRLTVL.

This chain uses TRBV11-3 with TRBJ2-7, with D maybe TRBD2 (6 bases). CDR1 and CDR2 (germline): SGHNT, YENEEA. V shed 2 bases and J shed 12 bases, with 20 bases lying between them. This CDR3 spans 14 amino acids. CDR3 nucleotides: TGTGCCAGCAGCTTAAGATCCAGGGAGGAGCACGGGTACTTC. Protein product: CASSLRSREEHGYF.

V gene TRBV19 combines with J gene TRBJ2-1; D is perhaps TRBD2 (6 bases). CDR3 length equals 14 residues. Germline CDR1 and CDR2: LNHDA and SQIVND (reference sequence). The ends were cut back, 11 bases at V and 0 bases at J, with 14 bases in the middle. The CDR3 region has the DNA TGTGCCTCCTGGTCCGGGGGCTCCTACAATGAGCAGTTCTTC. Protein sequence: CASWSGGSYNEQFF. The full variable domain, its missing parts supplied by reference TRBV19 and TRBJ2-1, is DGGITQSPKYLFRKEGQNVTLSCEQNLNHDAMYWYRQDPGQGLRLIYYSQIVNDFQKGDIAEGYSVSREKKESFPLTVTSAQKNPTAFYLCASWSGGSYNEQFFGPGTRLTVL.